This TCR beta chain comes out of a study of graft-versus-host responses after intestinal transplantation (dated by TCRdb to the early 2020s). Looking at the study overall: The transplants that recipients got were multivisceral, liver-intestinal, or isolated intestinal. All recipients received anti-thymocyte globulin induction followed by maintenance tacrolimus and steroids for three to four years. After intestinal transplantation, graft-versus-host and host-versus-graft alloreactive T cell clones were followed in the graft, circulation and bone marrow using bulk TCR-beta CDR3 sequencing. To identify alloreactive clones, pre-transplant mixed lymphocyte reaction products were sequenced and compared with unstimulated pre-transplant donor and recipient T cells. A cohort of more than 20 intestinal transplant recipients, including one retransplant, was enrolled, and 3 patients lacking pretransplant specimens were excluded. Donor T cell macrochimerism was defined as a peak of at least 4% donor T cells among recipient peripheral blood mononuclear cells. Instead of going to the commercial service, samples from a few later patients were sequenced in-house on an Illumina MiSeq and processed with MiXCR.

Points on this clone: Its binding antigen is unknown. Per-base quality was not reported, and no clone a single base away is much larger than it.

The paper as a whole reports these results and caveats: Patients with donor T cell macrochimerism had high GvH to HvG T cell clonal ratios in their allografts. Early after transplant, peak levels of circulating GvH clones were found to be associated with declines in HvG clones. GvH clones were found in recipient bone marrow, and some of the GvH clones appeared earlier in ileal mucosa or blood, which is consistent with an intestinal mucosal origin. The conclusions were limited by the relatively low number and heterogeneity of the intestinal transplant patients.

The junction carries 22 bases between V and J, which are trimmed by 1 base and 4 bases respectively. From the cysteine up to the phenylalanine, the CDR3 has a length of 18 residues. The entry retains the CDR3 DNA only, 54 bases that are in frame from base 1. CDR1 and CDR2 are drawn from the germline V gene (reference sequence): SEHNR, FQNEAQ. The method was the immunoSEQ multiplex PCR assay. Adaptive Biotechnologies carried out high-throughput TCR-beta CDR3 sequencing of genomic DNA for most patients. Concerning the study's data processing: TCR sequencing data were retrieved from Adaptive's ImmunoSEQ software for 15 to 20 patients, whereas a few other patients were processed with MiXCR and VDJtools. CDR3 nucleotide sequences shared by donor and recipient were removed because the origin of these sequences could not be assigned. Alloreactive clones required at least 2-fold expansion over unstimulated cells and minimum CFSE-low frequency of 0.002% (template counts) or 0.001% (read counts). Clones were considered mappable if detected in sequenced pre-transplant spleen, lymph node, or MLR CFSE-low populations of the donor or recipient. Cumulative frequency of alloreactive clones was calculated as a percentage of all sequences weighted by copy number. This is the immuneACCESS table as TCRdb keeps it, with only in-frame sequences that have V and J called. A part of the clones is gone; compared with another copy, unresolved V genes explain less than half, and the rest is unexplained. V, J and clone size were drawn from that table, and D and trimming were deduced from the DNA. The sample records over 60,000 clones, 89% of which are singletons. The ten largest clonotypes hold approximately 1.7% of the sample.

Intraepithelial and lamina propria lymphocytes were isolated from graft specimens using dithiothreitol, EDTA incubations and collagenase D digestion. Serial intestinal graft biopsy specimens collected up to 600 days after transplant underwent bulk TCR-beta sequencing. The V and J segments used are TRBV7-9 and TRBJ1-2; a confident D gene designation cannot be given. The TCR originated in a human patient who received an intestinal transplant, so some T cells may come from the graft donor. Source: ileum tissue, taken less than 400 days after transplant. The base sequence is TGTGCCAGCAGCTTAGAAGACCCGGGCATAGGAGGAGTCTATGGCTACACCTTC. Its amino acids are CASSLEDPGIGGVYGYTF.